This T cell receptor beta chain was identified in a study of PD-1 blockade in mismatch repair-deficient tumors. General study results and limits: Tumor-resident clones, often undetectable pretreatment in blood, expanded then contracted after pembrolizumab.

Germline V gives CDR1 SEHNR, CDR2 FQNEAQ (reference sequence). The CDR3 contains 17 residues. V was shortened by 8 bases and J by 0 bases, with 21 bases between the two germline ends. This clone appeared a single time. Antigen specificity is unknown. Libraries were prepared by immunoSEQ multiplex PCR; TCRdb keeps only in-frame clonotypes and omits some of them. The sample lists roughly 48,000 clones; 77% were seen once. Sequenced material: PBMCs, taken before pembrolizumab treatment. The TCR sequence derives from an adult with mismatch repair-deficient cancer. J is TRBJ2-3 and V is TRBV7-9; maybe TRBD1 (5 bases). The chain's CDR3 is CASDRRGGVTSTDTQYF. Here the CDR3 DNA reads TGTGCCAGCGACCGAAGGGGTGGAGTAACTAGCACAGATACGCAGTATTTT.